This T cell receptor beta chain was identified during a study of T cells after yellow fever vaccination. Findings of the study overall: The study found a weaker secondary response that peaked faster, day 5 versus 15. Subsequent to the booster, the majority of primary-vaccination clones reappeared (less than 97% CD4, 88% CD8).

V lost 5 bases, J lost 3 bases, and 20 bases lay in between. The CDR3 runs to 17 residues. Looked up from germline, CDR1 is SGHAT and CDR2 is FQNNGV. Production of TCR cDNA was by 5'RACE template switching, which also added a universal primer site and UMIs. MiXCR, applied by TCRdb to the 5' RACE reads, yields one record per CDR3 protein. The table lists around 310,000 distinct CDR3 sequences, around 4% of them singletons. In its sample, this clonotype was seen many times. The antigen is unknown. This chain links TRBV11-2 with TRBJ2-1; no reliable D call. This specimen was PBMCs, taken on the day of the yellow fever booster vaccination. The sequence came from a man younger than 35 who received the YFV17D yellow fever vaccine. CDR3 sequence (DNA): TGTGCCAGCAGCCCTAACTCGCCAAAGGGTCTCTACAATGAGCAGTTCTTC. Amino acid sequence: CASSPNSPKGLYNEQFF. Complete variable domain (other parts from reference TRBV11-2 and TRBJ2-1): EAGVAQSPRYKIIEKRQSVAFWCNPISGHATLYWYQQILGQGPKLLIQFQNNGVVDDSQLPKDRFSAERLKGVDSTLKIQPAKLEDSAVYLCASSPNSPKGLYNEQFFGPGTRLTVL.